The 18 T cell receptor beta chains reported below all come from one sample, sequenced in a study of blood T cell repertoires in COVID-19. TCRdb keeps only in-frame clones here, not all; method: immunoSEQ multiplex PCR. The sample carries around 170,000 clones, roughly four fifths recorded once. The sequenced material came from peripheral blood. Receptors originate from a human donor in a cohort sampled during active COVID-19.

This CDR3 reads CASSQHGRAANNEQFF. In nucleotides, the CDR3 is TGTGCCAGCAGCCAGCACGGCAGGGCAGCCAACAATGAGCAGTTCTTC. This rearrangement joins TRBV11-3 to TRBJ2-1; possible D gene TRBD1, 5 bases. V was pared by 5 bases and J by 5 bases, with 19 bases between. Per the germline V gene, CDR1 is SGHNT and CDR2 is YENEEA. The CDR3 consists of 16 residues.

The chain is built from TRBV5-4 and TRBJ2-3; 7 positions match TRBD2. Germline values: CDR1 SGHNT, CDR2 YYREEE (reference sequence). Trimming at V came to 1 base and at J to 1 base, leaving 9 bases not matched to a gene. This CDR3 region has 17 residues. For the CDR3, the DNA is TGTGCCAGCAGCTTGCCTCCTAGGGGAGGGCGCACAGATACGCAGTATTTT. Translating it yields CASSLPPRGGRTDTQYF. Based on the CDR3 plus reference TRBV5-4 and TRBJ2-3, the full variable domain is ETGVTQSPTHLIKTRGQQVTLRCSSQSGHNTVSWYQQALGQGPQFIFQYYREEENGRGNFPPRFSGLQFPNYSSELNVNALELDDSALYLCASSLPPRGGRTDTQYFGPGTRLTVL.

The rearrangement uses TRBV7-8 and TRBJ1-2; perhaps TRBD1 as D (5 bases). Germline V gene sequence: CDR1 SGHVS, CDR2 FQNEAQ. The CDR3 loop spans 14 amino acids. Trimming shortened V by 0 bases and J by 4 bases, and 9 bases separated the two germline ends. The CDR3 DNA reads TGTGCCAGCAGCTTAGCGCAGGGAACCTATGGCTACACCTTC. This sequence encodes CASSLAQGTYGYTF.

This clone appeared a few times. J is TRBJ1-4 and V is TRBV7-9; D might be TRBD1 (5 bases). CDR1 is SEHNR, CDR2 FQNEAQ, per germline (reference sequence). Trimming stripped 5 bases from V and 0 bases from J, with 10 bases between. The CDR3 sequence is 15 residues long. CDR3 amino acids: CASSLTAATNEKLFF. Written as DNA, the CDR3 is TGTGCCAGCAGCCTGACAGCAGCAACTAATGAAAAACTGTTTTTT.

The chain has TRBV25-1 and TRBJ2-1; 7 nucleotides match TRBD2. CDR3 length: 15 residues. Trimming cost V 6 bases and J 4 bases; bases outside gene matches: 9. Germline CDR1 is MGHDK and CDR2 is SYGVNS. CDR3 sequence (DNA): TGTGCCAGCAGCGCGGTTGGGGGGGGTTACAATGAGCAGTTCTTC. Translating gives CASSAVGGGYNEQFF. The complete variable domain, with remaining parts taken from reference TRBV25-1 and TRBJ2-1, reads EADIYQTPRYLVIGTGKKITLECSQTMGHDKMYWYQQDPGMELHLIHYSYGVNSTEKGDLSSESTVSRIRTEHFPLTLESARPSHTSQYLCASSAVGGGYNEQFFGPGTRLTVL.

This sequence joins TRBV4-1 and TRBJ1-1; 7 positions match TRBD1. Per germline, CDR1 MGHRA and CDR2 YSYEKL. Trimming took 3 bases from V and 5 from J; bases not matched to a gene: 12. This CDR3 comprises 16 residues. CDR3 in DNA: TGCGCCAGCAGCCACCCACAGGGGCAGGGGGGAACTGAAGCTTTCTTT. This codes for CASSHPQGQGGTEAFF.

The chain has TRBV2 and TRBJ1-1; D is perhaps TRBD1 (5 bases). The V gene's germline CDR1 is SNHLY and CDR2 FYNNEI. CDR3 size: 14 residues. V lost 6 bases, J lost 5 bases, and 16 bases lay in between. CDR3 sequence: CASRRGEGETEAFF. In DNA form, the CDR3 reads TGTGCCAGCAGGCGGGGGGAGGGCGAAACTGAAGCTTTCTTT. Drawing the rest from reference TRBV2 and TRBJ1-1, the complete variable domain is EPEVTQTPSHQVTQMGQEVILRCVPISNHLYFYWYRQILGQKVEFLVSFYNNEISEKSEIFDDQFSVERPDGSNFTLKIRSTKLEDSAMYFCASRRGEGETEAFFGQGTRLTVV.

This clone appeared a few times. The CDR3 loop is CASSRDSVGEQYF. The CDR3 nucleotides read TGCGCCAGCAGCAGGGACTCCGTGGGGGAGCAGTACTTC. The chain combines TRBV5-1 with TRBJ2-7; D is perhaps TRBD2 (6 bases). The germline V gene has CDR1 SGHRS and CDR2 YFSETQ. The CDR3 runs 13 residues. Trimming pared 4 bases from V and 7 bases from J, leaving 15 bases between.

DNA of the CDR3: TGTGCCAGCTCCCTGGGGGAGGTGAGCTCCTTAGCCAAAAACATTCAGTACTTC. Translation gives CASSLGEVSSLAKNIQYF. The rearrangement uses TRBV19 and TRBJ2-4, with D possibly matching TRBD2 (6 bases). Germline lookup yields CDR1 LNHDA and CDR2 SQIVND (reference sequence). The CDR3 has 18 amino acids. The germline V and J ends were trimmed by 9 bases and 0 bases, with 24 bases remaining between them.

Only one count was recorded for this clone. This chain links TRBV4-2 with TRBJ2-1; 10 bases align to TRBD2. This CDR3 is 19 amino acids long. CDR1 is LGHNA, CDR2 YNFKEQ, per germline. The V and J ends lost 2 bases and 0 bases, in that order; junction bases with no gene match: 10. Here the CDR3 DNA reads TGTGCCAGCAGCCAAACAATAGCGGGAGGCTCGCACTCCTACAATGAGCAGTTCTTC. This encodes CASSQTIAGGSHSYNEQFF.

The V call is TRBV10-2, the J call TRBJ2-3, with D maybe TRBD2 (6 bases). This CDR3 contains 16 residues. Germline V gene sequence: CDR1 WSHSY, CDR2 SAAADI. The V end was cut by 9 bases, the J end by 2 bases, with 21 bases between. The CDR3 nucleotides read TGCGCCAGTCGCCCGGGACCCGGGGGAGACACAGATACGCAGTATTTT. This gives the protein CASRPGPGGDTDTQYF.

The chain employs TRBV19 and TRBJ1-2; 9 nucleotides align to TRBD1. Germline V gene lookup returns CDR1 LNHDA and CDR2 SQIVND (reference sequence). CDR3 size: 14 residues. V shed 5 bases, J shed 6 bases, and the junction held 7 bases outside the gene matches. CDR3 sequence: CASSPQTGGDGYTF. The CDR3 DNA follows: TGTGCCAGTAGTCCCCAGACAGGGGGAGATGGCTACACCTTC.

V is TRBV28 and J is TRBJ2-7; TRBD1 matches at 8 bases. CDR1 is MDHEN, CDR2 SYDVKM, per germline. V shed 4 bases, J shed 7 bases, and the junction held 9 bases outside the gene matches. The CDR3 loop spans 14 amino acids. CDR3 amino acids: CASSSSDRAGEQYF. CDR3 DNA sequence: TGTGCCAGCAGTTCCTCGGACAGGGCGGGAGAGCAGTACTTC.

J is TRBJ2-2 and V is TRBV9, with D hard to call. The V gene lost 3 bases and the J gene lost 8 bases, with 8 bases spanning the gap. Germline CDR1 reads SGDLS; CDR2 reads YYNGEE. CDR3 length: 12 residues. The CDR3 region is CASSASVGELFF. The CDR3 DNA follows: TGTGCCAGCAGCGCCTCGGTTGGGGAGCTGTTTTTT.

The CDR3 DNA sequence: TGTGCCAGCAGCGAGACAGGGATGAACACTGAAGCTTTCTTT. Encoded protein: CASSETGMNTEAFF. V gene TRBV3-1 (or the pseudogene TRBV3-2) combines with J gene TRBJ1-1; 7 nucleotides match TRBD1. The CDR3 spans 14 residues. Germline loops: CDR1 LGHDT, CDR2 YNNKEL (reference sequence). V trimming: 5 bases; J trimming: 0 bases; junction bases outside the gene matches: 3.

This sequence joins TRBV28 and TRBJ2-5; 7 bases match TRBD2. The CDR3 sequence is 15 residues long. The V gene's germline CDR1 is MDHEN and CDR2 SYDVKM. The J segment lost 2 bases and the V segment lost 2 bases, leaving 5 bases of the junction unmatched. The DNA for the CDR3 is TGTGCCAGCAGTTTAGATCGACTAGCTCAAGAGACCCAGTACTTC. Protein sequence: CASSLDRLAQETQYF.

This rearrangement joins TRBV29-1 to TRBJ2-7; tentative D call: TRBD1 (7 bases). V dropped 4 bases and J dropped 3 bases, with 10 bases sitting between them. Germline CDR1 is SQVTM and CDR2 is ANQGSEA. The CDR3 has 12 amino acids. CDR3 DNA: TGCAGCGTTGGGAGGGACAGCTACGAGCAGTACTTC. Its translation is CSVGRDSYEQYF.

The chain combines TRBV9 with TRBJ2-7; unclear D gene. Per the germline V gene, CDR1 is SGDLS and CDR2 is YYNGEE. CDR3 length: 14 residues. Trimming removed 3 bases at V and 2 bases at J, with 12 bases between. The CDR3 DNA sequence: TGTGCCAGCAGCGCTTTGACTGATACCTACGAGCAGTACTTC. Protein: CASSALTDTYEQYF. The full variable domain, completed using reference TRBV9 and TRBJ2-7, is DSGVTQTPKHLITATGQRVTLRCSPRSGDLSVYWYQQSLDQGLQFLIQYYNGEERAKGNILERFSAQQFPDLHSELNLSSLELGDSALYFCASSALTDTYEQYFGPGTRLTVT.